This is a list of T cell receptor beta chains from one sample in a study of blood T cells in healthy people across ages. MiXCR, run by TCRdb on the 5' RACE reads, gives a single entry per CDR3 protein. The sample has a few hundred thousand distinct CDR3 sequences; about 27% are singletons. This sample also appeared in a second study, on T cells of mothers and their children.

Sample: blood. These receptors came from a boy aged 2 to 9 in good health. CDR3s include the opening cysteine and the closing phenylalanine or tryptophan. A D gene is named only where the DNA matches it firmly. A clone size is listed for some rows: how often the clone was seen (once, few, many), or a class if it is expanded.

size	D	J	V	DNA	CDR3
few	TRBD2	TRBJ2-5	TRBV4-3	TGCGCCAGCAGCCAAGATTGGCTAGCGGGACGGGAGACCCAGTACTTC	CASSQDWLAGRETQYF
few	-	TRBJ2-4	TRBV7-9	TGTGCCAGCAGTTCACTGGGGGTAGCCAAAAACATTCAGTACTTC	CASSSLGVAKNIQYF
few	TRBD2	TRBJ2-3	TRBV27	TGTGCCAGCAGTCCGCGGGGTAGCGGGAGGGCAGATACGCAGTATTTT	CASSPRGSGRADTQYF
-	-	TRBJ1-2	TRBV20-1	TGCAGTGCTAGAGATACAGAAAACTATGACTACACCTTC	CSARDTENYDYTF
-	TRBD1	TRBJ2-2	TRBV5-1	TGCGCCAGCAGCTTGATTGAACAGGGGACGAACACCGGGGAGCTGTTTTTT	CASSLIEQGTNTGELFF
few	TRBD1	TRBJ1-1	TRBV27	TGTGCCAGCAGTTTATCGGCCCCGGGACAGGGCTCCGGGGAAGCTTTCTTT	CASSLSAPGQGSGEAFF
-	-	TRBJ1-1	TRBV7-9	TGTGCCAGCAGCTTAGGTGAGGGTATGAACACTGAAGCTTTCTTT	CASSLGEGMNTEAFF
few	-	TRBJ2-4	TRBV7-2	TGTGCCAGCAGCTTAGCAGGGACATTTAACAAAAACATTCAGTACTTC	CASSLAGTFNKNIQYF
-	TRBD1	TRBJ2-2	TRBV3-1	TGTGCCGGCAGCCCCCTAGACAGGGGGGTTGGCACCGGGGAGCTGTTTTTT	CAGSPLDRGVGTGELFF
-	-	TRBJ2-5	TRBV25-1	TGTGCCAGCAGTGTCCCCACGGGATTTATCGAGACCCAGTACTTC	CASSVPTGFIETQYF
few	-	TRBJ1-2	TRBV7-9	TGTGCCAGCAGCTTAGACGGGGCCTACGCCGGGAACTATGGCTACACCTTC	CASSLDGAYAGNYGYTF
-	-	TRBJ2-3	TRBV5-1	TGCGCCAGCGGATCGCCTAGGGTAGCGGAGAGCACAGATACGCAGTATTTT	CASGSPRVAESTDTQYF
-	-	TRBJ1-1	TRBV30	TGTGCCTGGAGTGTATCCCACACTGAAGCTTTCTTT	CAWSVSHTEAFF
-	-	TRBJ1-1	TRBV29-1	TGCAGCGTTGAAGGGGGAGGTCTGAACACTGAAGCTTTCTTT	CSVEGGGLNTEAFF